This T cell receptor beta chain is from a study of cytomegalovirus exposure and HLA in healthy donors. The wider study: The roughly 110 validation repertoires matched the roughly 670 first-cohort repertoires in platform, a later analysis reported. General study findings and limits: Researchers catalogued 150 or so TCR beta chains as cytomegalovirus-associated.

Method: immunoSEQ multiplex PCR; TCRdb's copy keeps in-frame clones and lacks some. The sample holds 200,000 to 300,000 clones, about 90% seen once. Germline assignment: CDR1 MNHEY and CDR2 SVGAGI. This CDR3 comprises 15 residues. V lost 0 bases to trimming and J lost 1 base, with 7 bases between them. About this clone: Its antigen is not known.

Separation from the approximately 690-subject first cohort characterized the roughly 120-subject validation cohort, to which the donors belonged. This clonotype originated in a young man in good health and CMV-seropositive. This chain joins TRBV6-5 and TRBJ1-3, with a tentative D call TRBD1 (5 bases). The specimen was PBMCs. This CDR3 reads CASSYSPGSGNTIYF. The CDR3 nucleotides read TGTGCCAGCAGTTACTCGCCAGGGTCTGGAAACACCATATATTTT.